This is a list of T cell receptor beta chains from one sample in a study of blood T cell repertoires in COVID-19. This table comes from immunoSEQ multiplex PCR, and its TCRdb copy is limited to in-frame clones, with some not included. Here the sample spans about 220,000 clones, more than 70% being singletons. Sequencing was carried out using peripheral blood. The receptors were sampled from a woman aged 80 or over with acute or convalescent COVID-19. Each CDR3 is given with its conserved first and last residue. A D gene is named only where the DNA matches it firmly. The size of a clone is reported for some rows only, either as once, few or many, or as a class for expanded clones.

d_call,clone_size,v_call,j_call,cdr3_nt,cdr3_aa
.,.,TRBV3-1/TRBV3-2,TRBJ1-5,TGTGCCAGCAGCCAAGGGCAGTTCAATCAGCCCCAGCATTTT,CASSQGQFNQPQHF
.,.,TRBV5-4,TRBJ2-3,TGTGCCAGCAGCTTCGAACGGGGTTTCACAGATACGCAGTATTTT,CASSFERGFTDTQYF
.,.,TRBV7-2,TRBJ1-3,TGTGCCAGCAGGGCTCCCTCTGGAAACACCATATATTTT,CASRAPSGNTIYF
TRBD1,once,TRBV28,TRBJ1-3,TGTGCCACCTCTGGGACAGCTCTCTTCTCTGGAAACACCATATATTTT,CATSGTALFSGNTIYF
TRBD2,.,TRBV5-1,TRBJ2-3,TGCGCCAGCAGCCATTTTAGCGGGGGGTCAGATACGCAGTATTTT,CASSHFSGGSDTQYF
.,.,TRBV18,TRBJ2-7,TGTGCCAGCTCACCACGGGGGCACTACGAGCAGTACTTC,CASSPRGHYEQYF
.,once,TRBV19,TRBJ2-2,TGTGCCAGTAGCCGAACAGGGATGGGAACCGGGGAGCTGTTTTTT,CASSRTGMGTGELFF
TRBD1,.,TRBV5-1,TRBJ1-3,TGCGCCAGCAGCGAGGGGACAGACGGAAACACCATATATTTT,CASSEGTDGNTIYF
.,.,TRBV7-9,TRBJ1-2,TGTGCCAGCAGCTTTGACAGAGAAGGGGGCTACACCTTC,CASSFDREGGYTF
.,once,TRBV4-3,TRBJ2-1,TGCGCCAGCAGCCAAGAGTGGGGCAGCAATGAGCAGTTCTTC,CASSQEWGSNEQFF
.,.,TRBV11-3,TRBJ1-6,TGTGCCAGCAGCTTTGCTTCGGCAGGGGTCGGTGTAATGGCACCCCTCCACTTT,CASSFASAGVGVMAPLHF
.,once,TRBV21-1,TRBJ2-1,TGTGCCAGCAGCAACAGTGTTGCGGGCTACAATGAGCAGTTCTTC,CASSNSVAGYNEQFF
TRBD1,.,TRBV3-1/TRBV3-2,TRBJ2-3,TGTGCCAGCAGCCACAGGGGGACAGATACGCAGTATTTT,CASSHRGTDTQYF
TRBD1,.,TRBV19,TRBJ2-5,TGTGCCAGTAGGATGACAGGGGGCGAGAGTCCAGAGACCCAGTACTTC,CASRMTGGESPETQYF
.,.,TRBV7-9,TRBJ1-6,TGTGCCAGCAGCTTAGCGGGGGGCTATAATTCACCCCTCCACTTT,CASSLAGGYNSPLHF
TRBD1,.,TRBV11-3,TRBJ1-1,TGTGCCACCAATACAGGGGGCAACACTGAAGCTTTCTTT,CATNTGGNTEAFF
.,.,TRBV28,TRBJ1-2,TGTGCCAGCAGTTTAGGGCCTATTGGCTACACCTTC,CASSLGPIGYTF
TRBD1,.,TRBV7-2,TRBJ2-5,TGTGCCAGCAGCTTAGCTCTTGGGGGACAGGGGGAGACCCAGTACTTC,CASSLALGGQGETQYF